This T cell receptor (beta chain) was sequenced in a study of glioma-infiltrating T cells. Study observations and caveats: Gliomas, especially low-grade, showed above-expected tissue-blood divergence; non-neoplastic patients showed below. Only very few CDR3 sequences appeared in both tissue and blood.

Comments on this clonotype: Its matching antigen is unknown.

TCR alpha and beta CDR3 regions were amplified from RNA using iRepertoire nested multiplex PCR. For one-step reverse transcription and amplification, roughly 95-450 ng of tissue mRNA or PBMC total RNA was used. TCRdb called the multiplex PCR reads again in MiXCR, with one record for every CDR3 protein. The sample yields roughly 20,000 distinct CDR3 sequences, about 26% seen once. V lost 3 bases and J lost 7, with 13 bases in between. CDR1 is SEHNR and CDR2 is FQNEAQ in the germline V gene (reference sequence). There are 14 residues in the CDR3. Material: glioma tissue, nonneoplastic brain tissue, or PBMCs (not recorded which). The sequence came from a human donor with low-grade glioma or glioblastoma, undergoing nonglioma brain surgery, or in good health (not recorded which). This chain uses TRBV7-9 with TRBJ1-3; D might be TRBD1 (6 bases). In DNA, the CDR3 is TGTGCCAGCAGCTTGGGACATCAGGGGAACACCATATATTTT. Its protein is CASSLGHQGNTIYF.